This TCR beta chain came from a study of blood T cell repertoires in COVID-19. Study processing details: It was from reference gene primer amplification that nucleated cell counts were estimated. The repertoire was sequenced with immunoSEQ multiplex PCR; TCRdb's copy has only in-frame clones and lacks some. That table supplies the V and J calls and clone size; D and trimming were determined from the DNA. The table includes 150,000 or so clones, approximately 84% detected once. The TCR comes from a man aged 35 to 55 who had recovered from COVID-19. The specimen sequenced was peripheral blood.

DNA of the CDR3: TGTGCCAGTAGTAGGTACGGAGCTCTTGACGCTTTCTTT. It codes for CASSRYGALDAFF. The rearrangement joins TRBV19 to TRBJ1-1; D is ambiguous. CDR1 is LNHDA, CDR2 SQIVND, per germline (reference sequence). Deletions cut 4 bases from V and 11 bases from J, with 17 bases between. CDR3 size: 13 residues.